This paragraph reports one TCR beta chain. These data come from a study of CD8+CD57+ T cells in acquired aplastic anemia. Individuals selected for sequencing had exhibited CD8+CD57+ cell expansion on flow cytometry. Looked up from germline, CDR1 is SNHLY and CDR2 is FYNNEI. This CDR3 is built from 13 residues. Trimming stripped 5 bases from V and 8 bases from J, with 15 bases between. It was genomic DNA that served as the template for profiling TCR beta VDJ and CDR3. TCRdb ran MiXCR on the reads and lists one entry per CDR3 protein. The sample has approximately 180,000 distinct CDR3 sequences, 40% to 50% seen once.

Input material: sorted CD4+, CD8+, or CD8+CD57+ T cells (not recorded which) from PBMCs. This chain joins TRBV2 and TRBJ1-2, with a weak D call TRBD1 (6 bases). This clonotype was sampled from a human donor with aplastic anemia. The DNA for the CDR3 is TGTGCCAGCAGTTTAGGGGGGGTTGGCGGCTACACCTTC. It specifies CASSLGGVGGYTF.